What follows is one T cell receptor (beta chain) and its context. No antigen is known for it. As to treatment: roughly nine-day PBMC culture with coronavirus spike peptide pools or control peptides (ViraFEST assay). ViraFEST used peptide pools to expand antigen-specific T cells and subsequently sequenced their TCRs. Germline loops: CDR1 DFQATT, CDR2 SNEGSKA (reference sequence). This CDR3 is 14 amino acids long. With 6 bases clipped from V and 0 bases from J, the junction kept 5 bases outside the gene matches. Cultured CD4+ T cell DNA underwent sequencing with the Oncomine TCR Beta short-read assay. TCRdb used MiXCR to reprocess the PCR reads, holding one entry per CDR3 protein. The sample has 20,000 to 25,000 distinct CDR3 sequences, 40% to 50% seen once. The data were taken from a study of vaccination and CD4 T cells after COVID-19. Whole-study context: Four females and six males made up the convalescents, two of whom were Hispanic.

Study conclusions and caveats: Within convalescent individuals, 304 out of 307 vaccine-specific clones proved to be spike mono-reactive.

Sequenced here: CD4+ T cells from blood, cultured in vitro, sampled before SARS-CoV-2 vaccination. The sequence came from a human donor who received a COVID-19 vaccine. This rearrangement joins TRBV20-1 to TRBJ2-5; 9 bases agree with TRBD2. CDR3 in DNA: TGCAGTGCGAGGGCTAGCGGGGACCAAGAGACCCAGTACTTC. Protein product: CSARASGDQETQYF.